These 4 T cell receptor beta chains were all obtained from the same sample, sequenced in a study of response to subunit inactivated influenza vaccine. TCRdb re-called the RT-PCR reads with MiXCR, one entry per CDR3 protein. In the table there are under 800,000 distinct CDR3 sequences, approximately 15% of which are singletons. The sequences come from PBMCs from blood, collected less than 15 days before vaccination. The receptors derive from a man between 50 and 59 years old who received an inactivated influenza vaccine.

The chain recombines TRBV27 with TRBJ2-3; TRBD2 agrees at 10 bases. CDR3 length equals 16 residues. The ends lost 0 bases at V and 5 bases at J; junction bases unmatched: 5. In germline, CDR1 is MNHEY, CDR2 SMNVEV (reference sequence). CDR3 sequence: CASSLSPGLARDTQYF. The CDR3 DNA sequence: TGTGCCAGCAGTTTATCCCCGGGACTAGCGAGAGATACGCAGTATTTT.

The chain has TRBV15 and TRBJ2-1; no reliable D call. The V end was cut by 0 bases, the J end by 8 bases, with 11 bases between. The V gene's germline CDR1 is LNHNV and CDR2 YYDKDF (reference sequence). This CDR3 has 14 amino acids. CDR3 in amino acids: CATSRDPDKDEQFF. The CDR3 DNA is TGTGCCACCAGCAGAGATCCAGATAAGGATGAGCAGTTCTTC.

DNA for the CDR3: TGCAGTGCTAGATGGCTGGCGGGAGGGCTCTCCGAGCAGTACTTC. Translation: CSARWLAGGLSEQYF. The chain joins TRBV20-1 to TRBJ2-7, with TRBD2 matching 9 bases. Germline CDR1 DFQATT, CDR2 SNEGSKA (reference sequence). The V and J ends lost 2 bases and 6 bases, in that order; junction bases with no gene match: 11. The CDR3 has 15 amino acids.

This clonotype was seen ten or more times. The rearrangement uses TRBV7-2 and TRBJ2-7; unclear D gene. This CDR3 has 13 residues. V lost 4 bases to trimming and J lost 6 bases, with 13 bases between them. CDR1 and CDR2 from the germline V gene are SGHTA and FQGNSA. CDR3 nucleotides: TGTGCCAGCAGCTCCCCCCCGGTTTTCGAGCAGTACTTC. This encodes CASSSPPVFEQYF. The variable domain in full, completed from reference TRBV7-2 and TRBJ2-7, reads GAGVSQSPSNKVTEKGKDVELRCDPISGHTALYWYRQSLGQGLEFLIYFQGNSAPDKSGLPSDRFSAERTGGSVSTLTIQRTQQEDSAVYLCASSSPPVFEQYFGPGTRLTVT.